This is a list of T cell receptor beta chains from one sample in a study of blood T cell repertoires in COVID-19. The protocol was immunoSEQ multiplex PCR, while the TCRdb copy is restricted to in-frame clones and leaves out a portion. This table holds just under 350,000 clones, around 90% found once. Sequenced sample: peripheral blood. Source of these receptors: a woman under 30 who had recovered from COVID-19. The CDR3 runs from the conserved cysteine through the conserved F or W. A D gene is named only where the DNA matches it firmly. Rows may omit the clone size; those that give it use once, few, many or a size class.

J,size,D,V,DNA,CDR3
TRBJ1-1,NA,NA,TRBV4-1,TGCGCCAGCAGCCAAGAAAAGCTAAACACTGAAGCTTTCTTT,CASSQEKLNTEAFF
TRBJ2-1,NA,NA,TRBV6-1,TGTGCCAGCAGCCTACTATCAGTATACAATGAGCAGTTCTTC,CASSLLSVYNEQFF
TRBJ2-3,NA,TRBD2,TRBV11-2,TGTGCCAGCAGCTCCACTAGCGGGTCGCCTACAGATACGCAGTATTTT,CASSSTSGSPTDTQYF
TRBJ1-2,few,NA,TRBV5-1,TGCGCCAGCAGCTTGGTTTCCGCTACGAGGTGGGATGGCTACACCTTC,CASSLVSATRWDGYTF
TRBJ2-2,NA,TRBD2,TRBV11-3,TGTGCCAGCAGCGTGGGACTAGCGACCGGGGAGCTGTTTTTT,CASSVGLATGELFF
TRBJ2-1,NA,TRBD1,TRBV18,TGTGCCAGCTCACTCAATCCGGGACAGGGAAGGTACAATGAGCAGTTCTTC,CASSLNPGQGRYNEQFF
TRBJ1-1,NA,NA,TRBV27,TGTGCCAGCAGACTTGCCAGGGCAATGAACACTGAAGCTTTCTTT,CASRLARAMNTEAFF
TRBJ1-3,NA,NA,TRBV7-8,TGTGCCAGCCTGGTGGGGGGAACTGGAAACACCATATATTTT,CASLVGGTGNTIYF
TRBJ2-1,NA,TRBD2,TRBV6-2/TRBV6-3,TGTGCCAGCAGCGATCCGTTTTTCGGGACTAGCGGTTACAATGAGCAGTTCTTC,CASSDPFFGTSGYNEQFF
TRBJ1-2,NA,NA,TRBV21-1,TGTGCCAGCAGCAAAGGGGCAGGGAGGGATGGCTACACCTTC,CASSKGAGRDGYTF
TRBJ1-1,NA,NA,TRBV28,TGTGCCAGCACCCCAAGCGAGGGCACTGAAGCTTTCTTT,CASTPSEGTEAFF
TRBJ2-1,NA,NA,TRBV7-2,TGTGCCAGCAGCTTAGGGTCGGGAGTGCACAATGAGCAGTTCTTC,CASSLGSGVHNEQFF
TRBJ1-5,NA,TRBD1,TRBV9,TGTGCCAGCAGCACTGGACAGGGCAATCAGCCCCAGCATTTT,CASSTGQGNQPQHF
TRBJ1-5,few,TRBD1,TRBV19,TGTGCCAGTAGTATCAGGACAGGCTATAGCAATCAGCCCCAGCATTTT,CASSIRTGYSNQPQHF
TRBJ2-3,NA,TRBD1,TRBV28,TGTGCCAGCCGCGTGACAGGGAAGGCAGATACGCAGTATTTT,CASRVTGKADTQYF
TRBJ1-2,NA,NA,TRBV27,TGTGCCAGCAGTTTATCGCCCCACAGGCTCTATGGCTACACCTTC,CASSLSPHRLYGYTF
TRBJ1-5,NA,NA,TRBV11-2,TGTGCCAGCAGCTTAACAGGGACGGGAGGTCAGCCCCAGCATTTT,CASSLTGTGGQPQHF
TRBJ2-5,NA,NA,TRBV7-2,TGTGCCAGCAGCTTAGCGCGAGGCAGGGGCCAAGAGACCCAGTACTTC,CASSLARGRGQETQYF
TRBJ2-1,once,TRBD2,TRBV19,TGTGCCAGTAGTCTGACTAGCGGGATGGGGTACAATGAGCAGTTCTTC,CASSLTSGMGYNEQFF
TRBJ1-1,NA,TRBD1,TRBV29-1,TGCAGCGTTGAAGGGGGACAGGGGGCGGGCGAAACTGAAGCTTTCTTT,CSVEGGQGAGETEAFF
TRBJ1-6,few,TRBD1,TRBV27,TGTGCCAGCACTGCCTGGACAGGGGAGGGCAATTCACCCCTCCACTTT,CASTAWTGEGNSPLHF
TRBJ1-1,NA,TRBD1,TRBV7-8,TGTGCCAGCAGCCAGGGACAGACGGGCACTGAAGCTTTCTTT,CASSQGQTGTEAFF
TRBJ1-3,NA,TRBD1,TRBV4-3,TGCGCCAGCAGCCAAGAGACAGGGGTTTTCTCTGGAAACACCATATATTTT,CASSQETGVFSGNTIYF
TRBJ1-1,once,NA,TRBV3-1/TRBV3-2,TGTGCCAGCAGTTTCACAGGTGTCGCAGCTTTCTTT,CASSFTGVAAFF
TRBJ2-2,NA,NA,TRBV11-3,TGTGCCAGCAGCCCCCACGGGTTCACCGGGGAGCTGTTTTTT,CASSPHGFTGELFF
TRBJ1-2,NA,NA,TRBV4-3,TGCGCCAGCAGCCAAGATCAAGGAGCCCCTAACTATGGCTACACCTTC,CASSQDQGAPNYGYTF
TRBJ1-1,NA,NA,TRBV14,TGTGCCAGCAGCCAATATCCGGGAGGGAACACTGAAGCTTTCTTT,CASSQYPGGNTEAFF
TRBJ1-1,NA,TRBD1,TRBV2,TGTGCCAGCAGTGTAGAGGGACAGTTGAACACTGAAGCTTTCTTT,CASSVEGQLNTEAFF
TRBJ1-1,once,NA,TRBV19,TGTGCCAGTAGTACGGTGAGGAACACTGAAGCTTTCTTT,CASSTVRNTEAFF
TRBJ1-4,NA,TRBD1,TRBV27,TGTGCCAGCAGGAGAACAGGGGATAGTGAAAAACTGTTTTTT,CASRRTGDSEKLFF
TRBJ1-5,NA,NA,TRBV30,TGTGCCTGGAGCGGGGGAGTAAATCAGCCCCAGCATTTT,CAWSGGVNQPQHF
TRBJ1-5,NA,NA,TRBV4-1,TGCGCCAGCAGCCCACAGGGTTATAGCAATCAGCCCCAGCATTTT,CASSPQGYSNQPQHF
TRBJ1-2,NA,TRBD1,TRBV27,TGTGCCAGCAGTTTATTGGGACAGGGAGGGAACGGCTACACCTTC,CASSLLGQGGNGYTF
TRBJ2-3,NA,NA,TRBV19,TGTGCCAGTAGTATGACCGGAGGGGCCGGTGAGACAGATACGCAGTATTTT,CASSMTGGAGETDTQYF
TRBJ2-4,once,TRBD1,TRBV5-1,TGCGCCAGCAGCGAAGGGGGCCCCAAAAACATTCAGTACTTC,CASSEGGPKNIQYF
TRBJ2-2,NA,TRBD2,TRBV15,TGTGCCACCAGCAGAGTTGCGGGAGGGCCTGCCGGGGAGCTGTTTTTT,CATSRVAGGPAGELFF
TRBJ1-1,NA,TRBD1,TRBV6-5,TGTGCCAGCAGTTCGCGAACCGGGACAGGAACCGAAGCTTTCTTT,CASSSRTGTGTEAFF
TRBJ1-5,once,NA,TRBV4-3,TGCGCCAGCAGCCAAGTGGGAAGGGGTCAGCCCCAGCATTTT,CASSQVGRGQPQHF
TRBJ1-2,NA,TRBD1,TRBV30,TGTGCCTGGAGTGCCACAGGGGACAACTATGGCTACACCTTC,CAWSATGDNYGYTF
TRBJ2-1,NA,TRBD1,TRBV6-5,TGTGCCAGCAGTCAGGGGGCAGGTGAGCAGTTCTTC,CASSQGAGEQFF
TRBJ1-2,NA,TRBD1,TRBV5-1,TGCGCCAGCAGCATAGGACAGGAATACGGCTATGGCTACACCTTC,CASSIGQEYGYGYTF
TRBJ1-2,few,NA,TRBV12-3/TRBV12-4,TGTGCCAGCAGTTTTAGCGGGCACGGCTACACCTTC,CASSFSGHGYTF